Below, 14 T cell receptor beta chains from the same sample are listed, as sequenced in a study of T cells in Graves' hyperthyroidism and ophthalmopathy. RNA transcripts yielded amplified TCR beta CDR3 regions. First-round RT-PCR with HTBI primers amplified the TCR CDR3 region. TCRdb called the multiplex PCR reads again in MiXCR, with one record for every CDR3 protein. Of approximately 600,000 distinct CDR3 sequences listed, 14% were seen once; the top ten hold 5% to 7%. The sequencing sample was made of blood. All receptors derive from a woman aged 30 to 39 with Graves' hyperthyroidism that later progressed to Graves' ophthalmopathy.

This clonotype was seen at least ten times. The rearrangement links TRBV30 to TRBJ2-1, with D possibly matching TRBD2 (5 bases). With 3 bases removed from V and 0 bases from J, the gap between germline ends came to 12 bases. Per germline, CDR1 GTSNPN and CDR2 SVGIG (reference sequence). This CDR3 has 15 amino acids. In DNA form, the CDR3 reads TGTGCCTGGAGCACCGGACTCAACTCCTACAATGAGCAGTTCTTC. Amino acid sequence: CAWSTGLNSYNEQFF. The full variable domain, completed using reference TRBV30 and TRBJ2-1, is SQTIHQWPATLVQPVGSPLSLECTVEGTSNPNLYWYRQAAGRGLQLLFYSVGIGQISSEVPQNLSASRPQDRQFILSSKKLLLSDSGFYLCAWSTGLNSYNEQFFGPGTRLTVL.

The chain links TRBV28 to TRBJ2-7, with a possible D match to TRBD2 (5 bases). This CDR3 is 11 amino acids long. Germline CDR1 reads MDHEN; CDR2 reads SYDVKM. V gave up 8 bases and J gave up 4 bases, with 9 bases separating them. CDR3 amino acids: CASERGYEQYF. Written as DNA, the CDR3 is TGTGCCAGCGAACGGGGATACGAGCAGTACTTC.

The sample holds many counts of this clonotype. This rearrangement joins TRBV24-1 to TRBJ2-7, with D possibly being TRBD2 (7 bases). Germline CDR1 KGHDR, CDR2 SFDVKD. The CDR3 extends over 14 amino acids. With 7 bases removed from V and 7 bases from J, the gap between germline ends came to 19 bases. The CDR3 protein is CATSQAGARKEQYF. CDR3 in DNA: TGTGCCACCAGCCAGGCGGGGGCTCGGAAAGAGCAGTACTTC.

This clonotype was seen a handful of times. The chain recombines TRBV3-1 with TRBJ1-5, with a possible D match to TRBD1 (6 bases). This CDR3 has 17 residues. Germline V gives CDR1 LGHDT, CDR2 YNNKEL (reference sequence). V was clipped by 0 bases and J by 0 bases, with 12 bases between them. CDR3 sequence: CASSQDPTGYSNQPQHF. The CDR3 region has the DNA TGTGCCAGCAGCCAAGACCCAACAGGGTATAGCAATCAGCCCCAGCATTTT.

This clonotype has ten or more counts. This sequence joins TRBV3-1 and TRBJ2-3, with D unclear. V lost 0 bases and J lost 10, with 17 bases in between. The CDR3 is made up of 15 amino acids. Germline values: CDR1 LGHDT, CDR2 YNNKEL (reference sequence). The DNA of the CDR3 is TGTGCCAGCAGCCAAGATGACGGACGGGTGCCTCCGCAGTATTTT. The encoded protein is CASSQDDGRVPPQYF.

This clonotype was seen ten or more times. The CDR3 reads CASSLTGDSEQYF. The CDR3 coding sequence is TGTGCCAGCAGTTTAACGGGAGATAGCGAGCAGTACTTC. This chain connects TRBV27 to TRBJ2-7; a possible D gene is TRBD2 (6 bases). Germline V gene data show CDR1 as MNHEY and CDR2 as SMNVEV (reference sequence). This CDR3 is 13 amino acids long. V lost 2 bases and J lost 6, with 11 bases in between.

This clonotype has at least ten counts. This rearrangement joins TRBV27 to TRBJ2-7; D is perhaps TRBD2 (6 bases). The germline CDR1 and CDR2 sequences are MNHEY and SMNVEV (reference sequence). The CDR3 sequence is 13 residues long. Trimming shortened V by 6 bases and J by 3 bases, and 12 bases separated the two germline ends. CDR3 nucleotides: TGTGCCAGCAGGGGGGACTTTGACTACGAGCAGTACTTC. As protein: CASRGDFDYEQYF.

This clonotype was found many times. The chain recombines TRBV28 with TRBJ2-5; D is perhaps TRBD2 (5 bases). This CDR3 contains 13 residues. V was shortened by 8 bases and J by 5 bases, with 15 bases between the two germline ends. Germline values: CDR1 MDHEN, CDR2 SYDVKM. This chain's CDR3 is CASAKQPGETQYF. The CDR3 bases are TGTGCCAGCGCAAAACAGCCGGGGGAGACCCAGTACTTC.

This clonotype was seen repeatedly, ten times or more. The chain carries TRBV2 and TRBJ1-5, with a possible D match to TRBD1 (5 bases). This CDR3 has 14 residues. Germline CDR1 is SNHLY and CDR2 is FYNNEI. Trimming stripped 6 bases from V and 0 bases from J, with 9 bases between. Written as DNA, the CDR3 is TGTGCCAGCAGGGGGGACGGTAGCAATCAGCCCCAGCATTTT. It encodes CASRGDGSNQPQHF.

Ten or more counts support this clonotype. J is TRBJ2-1 and V is TRBV12-3 or TRBV12-4; D remains ambiguous. This CDR3 has 12 residues. The CDR3 DNA is TGTAACGTGGGTCAAGAGAATGGTGAGCAGTTCTTC. Amino acid sequence: CNVGQENGEQFF.

DNA of the CDR3: TGTGCCAGCAGCTCGGAGGTGGCAGATACGCAGTATTTT. It codes for CASSSEVADTQYF. This rearrangement joins TRBV14 to TRBJ2-3; D may be TRBD2 (5 bases). Germline loops: CDR1 SGHDN, CDR2 FVKESK. The CDR3 consists of 13 residues. Deletions cut 5 bases from V and 4 bases from J, with 10 bases between. Filled out from reference TRBV14 and TRBJ2-3, the complete variable domain reads EAGVTQFPSHSVIEKGQTVTLRCDPISGHDNLYWYRRVMGKEIKFLLHFVKESKQDESGMPNNRFLAERTGGTYSTLKVQPAELEDSGVYFCASSSEVADTQYFGPGTRLTVL.

The rearrangement uses TRBV5-1 and TRBJ2-3, with D perhaps matching TRBD2 (6 bases). The V end was cut by 0 bases, the J end by 0 bases, with 8 bases between. The CDR3 consists of 15 residues. Germline CDR1 and CDR2: SGHRS and YFSETQ. DNA for the CDR3: TGCGCCAGCAGCTTGGAGCTAGCGAGCACAGATACGCAGTATTTT. Translated: CASSLELASTDTQYF. The full variable domain, rest sourced from reference TRBV5-1 and TRBJ2-3, is KAGVTQTPRYLIKTRGQQVTLSCSPISGHRSVSWYQQTPGQGLQFLFEYFSETQRNKGNFPGRFSGRQFSNSRSEMNVSTLELGDSALYLCASSLELASTDTQYFGPGTRLTVL.

The V call is TRBV11-2, the J call TRBJ2-1, with TRBD2 identical over 10 bases. The CDR3 has 15 residues. CDR1 and CDR2 from the germline V gene are SGHAT and FQNNGV. V lost 3 bases and J lost 4; bases outside the gene matches: 3. This CDR3 is CASSFTSGVYNEQFF. The DNA for the CDR3 is TGTGCCAGCAGCTTCACTAGCGGGGTATACAATGAGCAGTTCTTC.

This clonotype was found many times. This sequence joins TRBV28 and TRBJ1-2; no clear D. Trimming took 5 bases from V and 8 from J, leaving 15 bases between them. The CDR3 runs to 13 residues. Germline V CDR1 and CDR2: MDHEN, SYDVKM. CDR3: CASSQTLAMGYTF. Written as DNA, the CDR3 is TGTGCCAGCAGTCAGACCCTTGCTATGGGCTACACCTTC.